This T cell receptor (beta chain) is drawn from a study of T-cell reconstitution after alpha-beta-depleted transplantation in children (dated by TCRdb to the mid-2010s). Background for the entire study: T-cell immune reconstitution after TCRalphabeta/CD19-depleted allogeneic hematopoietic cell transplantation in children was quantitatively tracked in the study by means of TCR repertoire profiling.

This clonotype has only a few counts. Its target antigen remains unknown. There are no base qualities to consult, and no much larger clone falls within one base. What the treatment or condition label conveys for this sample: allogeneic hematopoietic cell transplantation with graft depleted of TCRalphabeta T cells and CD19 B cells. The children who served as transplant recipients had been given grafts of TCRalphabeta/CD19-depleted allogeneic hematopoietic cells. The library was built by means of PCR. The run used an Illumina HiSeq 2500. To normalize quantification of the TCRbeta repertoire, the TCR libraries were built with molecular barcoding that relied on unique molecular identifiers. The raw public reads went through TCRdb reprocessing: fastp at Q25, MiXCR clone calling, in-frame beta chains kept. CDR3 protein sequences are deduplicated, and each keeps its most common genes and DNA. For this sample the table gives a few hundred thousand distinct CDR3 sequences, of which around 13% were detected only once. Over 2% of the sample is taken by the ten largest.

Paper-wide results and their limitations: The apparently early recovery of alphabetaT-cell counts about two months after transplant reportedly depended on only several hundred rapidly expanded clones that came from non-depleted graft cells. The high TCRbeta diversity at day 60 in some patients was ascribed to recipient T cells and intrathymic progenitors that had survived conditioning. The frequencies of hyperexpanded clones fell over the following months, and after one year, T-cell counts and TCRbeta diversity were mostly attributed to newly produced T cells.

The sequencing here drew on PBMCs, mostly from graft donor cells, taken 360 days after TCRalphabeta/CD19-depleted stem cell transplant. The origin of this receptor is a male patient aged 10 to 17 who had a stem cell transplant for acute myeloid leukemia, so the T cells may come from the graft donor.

This receptor has the CDR3 CSARHRVDTQYF. The DNA sequence follows: TGCAGTGCTAGACACCGTGTGGATACGCAGTATTTT. The sequence links TRBV20-1 to TRBJ2-3, with an unclear D gene assignment. V is reduced by 2 bases and J by 6 bases, leaving a spacing of 9 bases between them. The CDR1 and CDR2 encoded by the germline V gene (reference sequence) are DFQATT and SNEGSKA. The CDR3, cysteine through phenylalanine, is 12 amino acids long. Kept here is only the CDR3 DNA, which spans 36 bases and is read in frame from base 1.